What follows are 17 T cell receptor beta chains derived from one specimen sequenced in a study of early T cells in non-severe SARS-CoV-2 infection. Each CDR3 protein is one row after TCRdb ran MiXCR on the 5' RACE reads. The sample contains under 85,000 distinct CDR3 sequences, roughly an eighth of which appear only once. The sequenced sample consisted of whole blood. The receptors here all came from an adult who was a healthcare worker with PCR-confirmed SARS-CoV-2 infection or an uninfected control (not recorded which).

This clonotype was seen repeatedly, ten times or more. The V call is TRBV6-6, the J call TRBJ2-5; no firm D call. The CDR3 spans 14 residues. Germline V CDR1 and CDR2: MNHNY, SVGAGI (reference sequence). Trimming pared 0 bases from V and 0 bases from J, leaving 5 bases between. CDR3 in DNA: TGTGCCAGCAGTTACTCAGAGTACCAAGAGACCCAGTACTTC. Translating it yields CASSYSEYQETQYF.

V gene TRBV20-1 combines with J gene TRBJ2-7; 12 positions match TRBD1. J gave up 3 bases and V 5 bases, and 2 bases lay outside the gene matches. Germline values: CDR1 DFQATT, CDR2 SNEGSKA (reference sequence). The CDR3 runs 13 residues. The CDR3 loop is CSAGTGGVYEQYF. The DNA for the CDR3 is TGCAGTGCTGGGACAGGGGGCGTCTACGAGCAGTACTTC.

This chain uses TRBV5-5 with TRBJ2-2; no firm D call. This CDR3 is built from 13 residues. V dropped 2 bases and J dropped 1 base, with 3 bases sitting between them. Germline V gene sequence: CDR1 SGHKS, CDR2 YYEKEE (reference sequence). In DNA, the CDR3 is TGTGCCAGCAGCTTTAAGAACACCGGGGAGCTGTTTTTT. This codes for CASSFKNTGELFF.

The V and J genes are TRBV13 and TRBJ2-5, with 8 positions matching TRBD1. The V gene end was trimmed by 4 bases and the J gene end by 4 bases; junction bases not matched to a gene: 8. The germline V gene encodes CDR1 PRHDT and CDR2 FYEKMQ (reference sequence). The CDR3 loop spans 15 amino acids. The CDR3 here is CASSSWTGNRETQYF. DNA for the CDR3: TGTGCCAGCAGCTCATGGACAGGGAATCGAGAGACCCAGTACTTC.

This clonotype showed up many times. The V gene is TRBV11-2, the J gene TRBJ2-7; 8 bases are a match to TRBD1. The V segment lost 0 bases and the J segment 3 bases; nucleotides outside the gene matches: 7. Germline-derived CDR1 and CDR2 are SGHAT and FQNNGV. The CDR3 totals 16 residues. CDR3 bases: TGTGCCAGCAGCTTAGATGGAACAGGGGGTCTCTACGAGCAGTACTTC. It specifies CASSLDGTGGLYEQYF.

Ten or more counts support this clonotype. The chain has TRBV3-1 and TRBJ2-1; D gene uncertain. CDR1 is LGHDT and CDR2 is YNNKEL in the germline V gene (reference sequence). V was cut by 3 bases and J by 9 bases, with 15 bases left in between. The CDR3 totals 14 residues. CDR3 coding DNA: TGTGCCAGCAGCCAGTTTTCCCACTTGAGTGAGCAGTTCTTC. Its protein is CASSQFSHLSEQFF.

The chain is built from TRBV6-5 and TRBJ2-1; D is ambiguous. Deletions cut 1 base from V and 2 bases from J, with 12 bases between. Germline V gives CDR1 MNHEY, CDR2 SVGAGI. This CDR3 is 16 amino acids long. CDR3 DNA sequence: TGTGCCAGCAGTTACTTTGGCACAGACACCTACAATGAGCAGTTCTTC. Translating gives CASSYFGTDTYNEQFF.

This clonotype was seen a few times. The CDR3 loop is CASSQEREQFF. For the CDR3, the DNA is TGTGCCAGCAGCCAGGAGAGAGAGCAGTTCTTC. This chain joins TRBV11-2 and TRBJ2-1; D is unclear. The CDR3 length is 11 residues. The V gene's germline CDR1 is SGHAT and CDR2 FQNNGV. The ends were cut back, 5 bases at V and 10 bases at J, with 9 bases in the middle.

In this sample, this clonotype turned up a few times. The CDR3 bases are TGTGCCAGCAGCGTAGACGGTAGCGGGGGGCTGAGAGAGACCCAGTACTTC. This translates into CASSVDGSGGLRETQYF. This rearrangement joins TRBV9 to TRBJ2-5, with 10 bases fitting TRBD2. Looked up from germline, CDR1 is SGDLS and CDR2 is YYNGEE. The CDR3 is 17 amino acids. The V and J ends lost 0 bases and 4 bases, in that order; junction bases with no gene match: 9.

This clonotype was seen a few times. The rearrangement joins TRBV11-2 to TRBJ2-1; TRBD2 is a possible D gene (6 bases). V was clipped by 4 bases and J by 2 bases, with 12 bases between them. The length of the CDR3 is 15 residues. Germline V gives CDR1 SGHAT, CDR2 FQNNGV. CDR3 loop: CASSYSGAAYNEQFF. CDR3 bases: TGTGCCAGCAGCTATAGCGGCGCCGCCTACAATGAGCAGTTCTTC.

About this clonotype: A read error may be the cause here, since a much bigger clone is one base away. This chain joins TRBV6-1 and TRBJ1-2; tentative D call: TRBD1 (6 bases). Germline V CDR1 and CDR2: MNHNS, SASEGT. CDR3 size: 14 residues. V was clipped by 4 bases and J by 7 bases, with 16 bases between them. The CDR3 reads CASSATRTEVGYTF. CDR3 nucleotide sequence: TGTGCCAGCAGTGCAACCAGGACAGAGGTTGGCTACACCTTC.

J is TRBJ2-4 and V is TRBV2; 9 bases fit TRBD2. V was clipped by 5 bases and J by 8 bases; unmatched bases: 10. The CDR3 totals 15 residues. CDR1 is SNHLY, CDR2 FYNNEI, per germline. In nucleotides, the CDR3 is TGTGCCAGCAGTCCCCTAGCGGGGATTACTGACATTCAGTACTTC. Residues: CASSPLAGITDIQYF.

This clonotype was seen repeatedly, ten times or more. The V call is TRBV20-1, the J call TRBJ1-2; D ambiguous. Deletions cut 0 bases from V and 4 bases from J, with 9 bases between. CDR3 size: 13 residues. The V gene's germline CDR1 is DFQATT and CDR2 SNEGSKA (reference sequence). DNA of the CDR3: TGCAGTGCTAGAGAGGAGTCAGGCTATGGCTACACCTTC. This gives the protein CSAREESGYGYTF.

This clonotype was picked up many times. The J gene is TRBJ1-5, the V gene TRBV12-3 or TRBV12-4; D gene unclear. There are 9 residues in the CDR3. V lost 7 bases and J 5 bases, leaving 0 bases between the germline ends. CDR3 sequence: CASNQPQHF. For the CDR3, the DNA is TGTGCCAGCAATCAGCCCCAGCATTTT.

There are many counts of this clonotype. V usage is TRBV28 and J usage is TRBJ1-2; D might be TRBD1 (5 bases). CDR1 is MDHEN and CDR2 is SYDVKM in the germline V gene. V was shortened by 7 bases and J by 3 bases, with 18 bases between the two germline ends. The CDR3 is made up of 15 amino acids. CDR3 region: CASKLRPQGYYGYTF. The DNA of the CDR3 is TGTGCCAGCAAACTACGGCCCCAGGGTTACTATGGCTACACCTTC.

There are a few counts of this clonotype. This chain connects TRBV5-5 to TRBJ2-1; no reliable D call. The germline V gene has CDR1 SGHKS and CDR2 YYEKEE (reference sequence). V was cut by 4 bases and J by 4 bases, with 18 bases left in between. The CDR3 contains 16 residues. The CDR3 DNA reads as TGTGCCAGCAGCCCATCCGCTAGTAGAAATTACAATGAGCAGTTCTTC. Its translation is CASSPSASRNYNEQFF.

This clonotype was counted a few times. This chain joins TRBV29-1 and TRBJ2-3, with D tentatively TRBD2 (6 bases). The CDR3 runs 13 residues. Germline CDR1 reads SQVTM; CDR2 reads ANQGSEA. V was cut by 4 bases and J by 4 bases, with 12 bases left in between. Here the CDR3 DNA reads TGCAGCGTTGTCGGGGGTATGCCAGATACGCAGTATTTT. It encodes CSVVGGMPDTQYF.